The present TCR beta chain was sequenced within a study of PD-1 blockade in classical Hodgkin lymphoma. Study results and caveats: Reported baseline diversity: healthy donors highest, relapsed/refractory patients lowest. Patients with an early start, nivolumab under 1 year after ASCT, were excluded. Complete responders showed a baseline diversity that resembled the diversity of newly diagnosed patients.

Turning to this clone: Its antigen is not known.

V lost 1 base and J lost 2, with 9 bases in between. Germline V gene data show CDR1 as SGHTA and CDR2 as FQGNSA. The CDR3 totals 15 residues. Only in-frame clones appear in the TCRdb table, and some are missing; sequencing was by immunoSEQ multiplex PCR. The sample holds 110,000 or so clones; around nine tenths are singletons and the top ten take under 20%. Indicated time point: cycle 4 day 1 (C4D1), after five to seven weeks of nivolumab. Relapses following autologous stem cell transplantation were seen in all patients, with brentuximab vedotin exposure varying. The chain recombines TRBV7-2 with TRBJ1-5, with a possible D match to TRBD1 (6 bases). This TCR was recovered from a human donor with classical Hodgkin lymphoma. The source was peripheral blood mononuclear cells (PBMCs), collected before the fourth cycle of nivolumab. The CDR3 is CASSLEQGGNQPQHF. For the CDR3, the DNA is TGTGCCAGCAGCTTAGAACAGGGAGGCAATCAGCCCCAGCATTTT.